There are a few counts of the clone carrying this TCR beta chain. Its specificity is not known. Using CD45RO/CCR7/CD25/CD127/CD95/CD27, CD4+ naive, central memory, regulatory and stem cell-like memory cells were sorted. The data stem from a study of beta chain features in type 1 diabetes. The V end lost 5 bases, the J end lost 3 bases, and 9 bases lay between the germline ends. CDR1 is SQVTM, CDR2 ANQGSEA, per germline. The length of the CDR3 is 12 residues. Isolated RNA was reverse transcribed in full, so expressed TCRB transcripts were sequenced. TCRdb's table, derived via immunoSEQ multiplex PCR, lists solely in-frame clones and lacks some. This sample has some 150,000 clones, with 9.5% to 10% found just once. Regarding the study as a whole: Among patients with Type 1 diabetes, TCRB CDR3s were moderately but significantly shorter in every one of the four CD4+ subsets. Whether HLA type affects TCRB rearrangement stayed undetermined in the present work. Shorter templates may be favored by PCR, equally so in patients and controls.

Sequencing used central memory CD4+ T cells from blood. This receptor was obtained from a middle-aged woman in good health. The J gene is TRBJ2-3, the V gene TRBV29-1; D possibly corresponds to TRBD1 (6 bases). CDR3 amino acids: CSVHRETDTQYF. In nucleotides, the CDR3 is TGCAGCGTTCACAGGGAAACAGATACGCAGTATTTT.